The 17 T cell receptor beta chains presented below share a single source sample, sequenced in a study of CD8+CD57+ T cells in acquired aplastic anemia. The use of genomic DNA as template underpinned the TCR beta VDJ and CDR3 profiling. MiXCR, run by TCRdb on the reads, gives a single entry per CDR3 protein. The sample consists of some 220,000 distinct CDR3 sequences, approximately 35% of them appearing once. Sequenced material: sorted CD4+, CD8+, or CD8+CD57+ T cells (not recorded which) from PBMCs. These receptors were taken from a human donor in good health, serving as a control.

The chain combines TRBV7-2 with TRBJ1-1; D possibly corresponds to TRBD1 (6 bases). CDR3 length equals 16 residues. In germline, CDR1 is SGHTA, CDR2 FQGNSA. Trimming left V 5 bases short and J 5 bases short, with 21 bases between. The CDR3 bases are TGTGCCAGCAGCGCATATCAGGGGAGTTGGTATACTGAAGCTTTCTTT. Translated: CASSAYQGSWYTEAFF.

V and J are TRBV6-1 and TRBJ1-1, with D uncertain. Germline V gives CDR1 MNHNS, CDR2 SASEGT. The CDR3 covers 15 residues. V was pared by 5 bases and J by 6 bases, with 19 bases between. CDR3 sequence reads: CASSPSGNVIPEAFF. The CDR3 DNA is TGTGCCAGCAGTCCAAGTGGGAATGTGATCCCTGAAGCTTTCTTT.

The V gene is TRBV6-6, the J gene TRBJ2-5, with 7 bases that match TRBD1. The CDR3 is made up of 14 amino acids. The V segment lost 2 bases and the J segment 0 bases; nucleotides outside the gene matches: 0. Germline V gene lookup returns CDR1 MNHNY and CDR2 SVGAGI (reference sequence). The CDR3 DNA reads TGTGCCAGCAGTTACACAGGGGACCAAGAGACCCAGTACTTC. It codes for CASSYTGDQETQYF.

This clonotype was observed a handful of times. CDR3 DNA: TGCGCCAGCAGCCCTAACCCGACCGGGAGAGTGTCCACTGAAGCTTTCTTT. It yields the protein CASSPNPTGRVSTEAFF. The rearrangement joins TRBV5-1 to TRBJ1-1; D not resolved. Germline V CDR1 and CDR2: SGHRS, YFSETQ. V gave up 4 bases and J gave up 4 bases, with 23 bases separating them. The length of the CDR3 is 17 residues.

The V and J genes are TRBV9 and TRBJ1-3; 7 nucleotides agree with TRBD1. With 2 bases clipped from V and 0 bases from J, the junction kept 11 bases outside the gene matches. This CDR3 is built from 18 residues. Germline-derived CDR1 and CDR2 are SGDLS and YYNGEE. The DNA for the CDR3 is TGTGCCAGCAGCGTCACTCCGGGACAGCTAGACTCTGGAAACACCATATATTTT. Amino acids: CASSVTPGQLDSGNTIYF.

This clonotype was seen just once. The rearrangement links TRBV7-3 to TRBJ1-1; TRBD1 is a possible D gene (6 bases). The CDR3 length is 13 residues. Per germline, CDR1 SGHTA and CDR2 FQGTGA. With 2 bases removed from V and 6 bases from J, the gap between germline ends came to 10 bases. DNA for the CDR3: TGTGCCAGCAGCTTAGAGGGGGGGCCTGAAGCTTTCTTT. The encoded protein is CASSLEGGPEAFF.

The V and J genes are TRBV7-9 and TRBJ1-1; unclear D gene. Germline assignment: CDR1 SEHNR and CDR2 FQNEAQ (reference sequence). Trimming took off 8 bases at V and 5 bases at J, with 12 bases between the two ends. The CDR3 extends over 12 amino acids. CDR3: CASASWGTEAFF. CDR3 in DNA: TGTGCCAGCGCCAGTTGGGGTACTGAAGCTTTCTTT.

This clonotype was picked up many times. The rearrangement uses TRBV10-3 and TRBJ1-2, with no clear D. V lost 10 bases and J 0 bases, leaving 12 bases between the germline ends. Germline CDR1 reads ENHRY; CDR2 reads SYGVKD. The CDR3 has 13 amino acids. The DNA for the CDR3 is TGTGCCAGTTCGGACCGAACTAACTATGGCTACACCTTC. It is translated as CASSDRTNYGYTF.

This chain uses TRBV2 with TRBJ1-2; D uncertain. This CDR3 spans 15 amino acids. Germline CDR1 and CDR2: SNHLY and FYNNEI. V shed 7 bases and J shed 0 bases, with 15 bases lying between them. CDR3 in amino acids: CASKLKDWANYGYTF. In DNA, the CDR3 is TGTGCCAGCAAACTGAAGGACTGGGCTAACTATGGCTACACCTTC.

The rearrangement links TRBV6-2 or TRBV6-3 to TRBJ1-5; no clear D. The V end was cut by 2 bases, the J end by 7 bases, with 12 bases between. From germline, CDR1 is MNHEY and CDR2 SVGEGT. The CDR3 has 14 residues. The CDR3 loop is CASSYAGAEQPQHF. CDR3 nucleotides: TGTGCCAGCAGTTACGCGGGCGCGGAACAGCCCCAGCATTTT.

This clonotype was counted only a few times. Sequence at one end of the junction differs from germline and may be a read error. The V gene is TRBV10-2, the J gene TRBJ2-5, with D possibly TRBD2 on 5 matching bases. In germline, CDR1 is WSHSY, CDR2 SAAADI. The CDR3 is made up of 15 amino acids. The CDR3 DNA reads TGTGCCAGCAGCTTCGGCGGGCACGACGGGAAGACCCAGTACTTC. Translation: CASSFGGHDGKTQYF.

In its sample, this clonotype was seen many times. This chain joins TRBV2 and TRBJ1-2, with 10 bases lining up with TRBD1. This CDR3 spans 13 amino acids. With V trimmed by 5 bases and J by 8 bases, 5 bases remained unmatched. CDR1 is SNHLY and CDR2 is FYNNEI in the germline V gene. CDR3 amino acids: CASSSGTGEGYTF. CDR3 in DNA: TGTGCCAGCAGTTCCGGGACAGGGGAAGGCTACACCTTC.

This clonotype was detected a few times. This chain joins TRBV10-2 and TRBJ2-3; D is uncertain. Looked up from germline, CDR1 is WSHSY and CDR2 is SAAADI. Trimming took off 0 bases at V and 0 bases at J, with 10 bases between the two ends. CDR3 length equals 16 residues. This chain's CDR3 is CASSESWRTSTDTQYF. The CDR3, as DNA: TGCGCCAGCAGTGAGTCGTGGCGGACCAGCACAGATACGCAGTATTTT.

As regards this clonotype: A read error may produce the germline difference seen at one junction end. The rearrangement uses TRBV19 and TRBJ1-4; D uncertain. CDR3 size: 15 residues. The germline CDR1 and CDR2 sequences are LNHDA and SQIVND (reference sequence). The CDR3 sequence is CASSIRTTLNEELFF. Here the CDR3 DNA reads TGTGCCAGTAGTATACGGACGACACTGAATGAAGAACTGTTTTTT.

This clonotype appeared many times. The V call is TRBV4-1, the J call TRBJ2-3, with 12 bases matching TRBD2. This CDR3 is 17 amino acids long. The ends lost 4 bases at V and 2 bases at J; junction bases unmatched: 7. Germline V gives CDR1 MGHRA, CDR2 YSYEKL. The CDR3 nucleotides read TGCGCCAGCAGCCGCGAAAGACTAGCGGGGGACACAGATACGCAGTATTTT. Its protein is CASSRERLAGDTDTQYF.

This clonotype was found many times. The chain uses TRBV20-1 and TRBJ2-7; 8 bases match TRBD2. The ends lost 3 bases at V and 5 bases at J; junction bases unmatched: 9. Germline CDR1 and CDR2: DFQATT and SNEGSKA (reference sequence). This CDR3 contains 14 residues. The CDR3 DNA reads TGCAGTGCTAGTACAGCGGGAGTAGTGAACGAGCAGTACTTC. Residues: CSASTAGVVNEQYF.

The chain is built from TRBV20-1 and TRBJ2-7; D is possibly TRBD1 or TRBD2 (5 bases each). CDR1 is DFQATT and CDR2 is SNEGSKA in the germline V gene (reference sequence). This CDR3 is built from 11 residues. The CDR3 sequence: CRSLGGYEQYF. Written as DNA, the CDR3 is TGCAGGTCCCTTGGGGGCTACGAGCAGTACTTC.